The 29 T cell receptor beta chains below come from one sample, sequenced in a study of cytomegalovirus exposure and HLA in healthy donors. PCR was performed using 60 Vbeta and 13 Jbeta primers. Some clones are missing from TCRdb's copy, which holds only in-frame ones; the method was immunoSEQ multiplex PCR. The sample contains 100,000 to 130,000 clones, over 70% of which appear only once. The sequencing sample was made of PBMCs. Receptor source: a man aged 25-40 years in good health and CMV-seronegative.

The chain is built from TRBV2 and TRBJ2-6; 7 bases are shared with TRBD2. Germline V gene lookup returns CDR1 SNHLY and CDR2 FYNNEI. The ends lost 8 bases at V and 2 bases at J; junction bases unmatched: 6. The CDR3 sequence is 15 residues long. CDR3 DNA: TGTGCCAGCGGGGGGGTAAGAGCTGGGGCCAACGTCCTGACTTTC. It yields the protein CASGGVRAGANVLTF.

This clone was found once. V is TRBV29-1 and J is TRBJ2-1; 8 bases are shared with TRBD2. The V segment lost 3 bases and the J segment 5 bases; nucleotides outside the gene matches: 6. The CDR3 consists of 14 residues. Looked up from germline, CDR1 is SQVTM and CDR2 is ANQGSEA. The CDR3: CSVDSSGWNNEQFF. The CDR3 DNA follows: TGCAGCGTTGATTCTAGCGGGTGGAACAATGAGCAGTTCTTC.

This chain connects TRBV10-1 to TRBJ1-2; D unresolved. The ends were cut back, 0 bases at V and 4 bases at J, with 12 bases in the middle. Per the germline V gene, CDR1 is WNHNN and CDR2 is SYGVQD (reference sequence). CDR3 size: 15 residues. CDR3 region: CASSESRLPVYGYTF. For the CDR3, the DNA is TGCGCCAGCAGTGAGTCGCGGCTTCCCGTCTATGGCTACACCTTC.

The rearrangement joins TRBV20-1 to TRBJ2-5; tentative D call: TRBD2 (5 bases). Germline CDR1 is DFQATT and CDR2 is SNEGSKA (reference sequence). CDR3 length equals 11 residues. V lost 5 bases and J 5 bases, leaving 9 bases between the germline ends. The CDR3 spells CSAYRGETQYF. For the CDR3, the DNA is TGCAGTGCTTACCGCGGGGAGACCCAGTACTTC.

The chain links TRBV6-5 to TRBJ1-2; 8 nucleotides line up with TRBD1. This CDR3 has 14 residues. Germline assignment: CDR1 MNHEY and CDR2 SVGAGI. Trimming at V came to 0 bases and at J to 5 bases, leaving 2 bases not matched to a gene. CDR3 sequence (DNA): TGTGCCAGCAGTTACTCGCAGGGGGCTTATGGCTACACCTTC. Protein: CASSYSQGAYGYTF.

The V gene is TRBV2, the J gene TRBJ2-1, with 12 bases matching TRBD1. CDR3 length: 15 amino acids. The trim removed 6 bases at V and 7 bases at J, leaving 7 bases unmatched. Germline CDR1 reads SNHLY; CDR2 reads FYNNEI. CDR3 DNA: TGTGCCAGCAGGGTGGGACAGGGGGCGGGGAATGAGCAGTTCTTC. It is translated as CASRVGQGAGNEQFF.

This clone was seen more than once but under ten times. The CDR3 protein is CASSRETSGGRTQYF. The CDR3, as DNA: TGTGCCAGTAGTAGGGAGACTAGCGGGGGTAGGACCCAGTACTTC. The chain is built from TRBV19 and TRBJ2-5, with TRBD2 matching 12 bases. In germline, CDR1 is LNHDA, CDR2 SQIVND (reference sequence). The CDR3 extends over 15 amino acids. Unmatched junction bases numbered 7, after V lost 4 bases and J lost 7 bases.

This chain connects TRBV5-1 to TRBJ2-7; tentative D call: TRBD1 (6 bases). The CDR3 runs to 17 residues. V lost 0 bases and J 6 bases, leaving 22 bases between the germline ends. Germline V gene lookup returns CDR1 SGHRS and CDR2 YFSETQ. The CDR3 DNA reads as TGCGCCAGCAGCTTGGGAGCCCTAGCTCCTTCACAGGGCGAGCAGTACTTC. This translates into CASSLGALAPSQGEQYF.

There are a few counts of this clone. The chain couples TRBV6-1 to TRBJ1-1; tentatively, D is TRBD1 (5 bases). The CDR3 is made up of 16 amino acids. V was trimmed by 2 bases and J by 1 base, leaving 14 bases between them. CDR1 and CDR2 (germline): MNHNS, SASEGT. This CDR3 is CASSEPRGTANTEAFF. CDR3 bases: TGTGCCAGCAGTGAACCGCGTGGGACTGCGAACACTGAAGCTTTCTTT.

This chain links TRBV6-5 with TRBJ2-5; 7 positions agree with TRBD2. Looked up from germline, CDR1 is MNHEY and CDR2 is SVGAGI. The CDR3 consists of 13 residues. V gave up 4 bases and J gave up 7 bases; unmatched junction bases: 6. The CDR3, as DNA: TGTGCCAGCAGTTCCGGGGGGTTGGCGACCCAGTACTTC. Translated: CASSSGGLATQYF.

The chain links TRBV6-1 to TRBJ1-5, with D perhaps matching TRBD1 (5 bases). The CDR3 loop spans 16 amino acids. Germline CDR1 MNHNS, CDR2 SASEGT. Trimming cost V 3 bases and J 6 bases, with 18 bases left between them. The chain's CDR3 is CASSDSYSGGGQPQHF. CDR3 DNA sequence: TGTGCCAGCAGTGATTCGTACTCGGGGGGAGGTCAGCCCCAGCATTTT.

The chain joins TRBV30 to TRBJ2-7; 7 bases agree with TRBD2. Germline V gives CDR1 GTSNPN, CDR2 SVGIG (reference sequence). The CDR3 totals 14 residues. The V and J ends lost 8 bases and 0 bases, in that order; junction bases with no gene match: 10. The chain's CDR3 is CAGRSSGSSYEQYF. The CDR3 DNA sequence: TGTGCCGGAAGATCTAGCGGAAGCTCCTACGAGCAGTACTTC.

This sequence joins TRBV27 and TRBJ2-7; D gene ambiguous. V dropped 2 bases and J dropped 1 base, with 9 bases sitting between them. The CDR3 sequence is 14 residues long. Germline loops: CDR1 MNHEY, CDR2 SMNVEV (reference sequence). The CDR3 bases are TGTGCCAGCAGTTTAAGCCGATCATCCTACGAGCAGTACTTC. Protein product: CASSLSRSSYEQYF.

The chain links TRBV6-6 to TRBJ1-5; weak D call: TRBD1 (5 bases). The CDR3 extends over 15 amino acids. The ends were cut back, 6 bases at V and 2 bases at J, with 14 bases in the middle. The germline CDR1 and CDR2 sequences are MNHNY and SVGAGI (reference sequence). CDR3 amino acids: CASRLARGGNQPQHF. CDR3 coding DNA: TGTGCCAGCAGACTCGCTCGGGGGGGCAATCAGCCCCAGCATTTT.

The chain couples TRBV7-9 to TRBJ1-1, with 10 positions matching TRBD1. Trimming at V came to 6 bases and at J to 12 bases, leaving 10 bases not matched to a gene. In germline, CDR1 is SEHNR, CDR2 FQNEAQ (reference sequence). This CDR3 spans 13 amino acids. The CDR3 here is CASSKTGGPPTFF. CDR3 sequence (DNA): TGTGCCAGCAGTAAGACAGGGGGCCCACCAACTTTCTTT.

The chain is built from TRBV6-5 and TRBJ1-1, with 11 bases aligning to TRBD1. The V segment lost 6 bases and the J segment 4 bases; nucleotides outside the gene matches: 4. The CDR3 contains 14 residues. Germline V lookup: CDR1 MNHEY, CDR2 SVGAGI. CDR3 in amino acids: CASRAGTGGTEAFF. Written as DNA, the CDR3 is TGTGCCAGCAGAGCCGGGACAGGGGGCACTGAAGCTTTCTTT.

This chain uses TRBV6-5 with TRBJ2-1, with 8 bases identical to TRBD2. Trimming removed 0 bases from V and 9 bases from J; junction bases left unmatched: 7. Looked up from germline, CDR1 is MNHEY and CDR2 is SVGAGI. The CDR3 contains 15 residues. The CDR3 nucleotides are TGTGCCAGCAGTTACTCGGACCGGGGGGGCTTTGAGCAGTTCTTC. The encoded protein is CASSYSDRGGFEQFF.

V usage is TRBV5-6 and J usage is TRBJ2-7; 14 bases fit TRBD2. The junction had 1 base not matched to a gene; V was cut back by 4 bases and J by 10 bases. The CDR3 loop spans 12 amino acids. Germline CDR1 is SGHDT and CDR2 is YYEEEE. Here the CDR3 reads CASSGTSGSQYF. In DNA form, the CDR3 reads TGTGCCAGCAGCGGGACTAGCGGGAGTCAGTACTTC.

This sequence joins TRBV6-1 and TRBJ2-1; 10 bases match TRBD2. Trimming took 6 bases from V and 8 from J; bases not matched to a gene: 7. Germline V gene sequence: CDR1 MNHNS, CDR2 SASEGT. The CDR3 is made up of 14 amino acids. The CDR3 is CASSQAGGRDEQFF. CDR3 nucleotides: TGTGCCAGCAGCCAAGCGGGGGGGCGGGATGAGCAGTTCTTC.

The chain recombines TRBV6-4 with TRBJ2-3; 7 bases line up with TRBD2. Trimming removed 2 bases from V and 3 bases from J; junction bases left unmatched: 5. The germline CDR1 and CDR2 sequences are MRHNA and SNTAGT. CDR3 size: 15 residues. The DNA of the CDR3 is TGTGCCAGCAGTGACCGAGCGGGGTCGACAGATACGCAGTATTTT. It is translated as CASSDRAGSTDTQYF.

CDR3 sequence (DNA): TGTGCCCGTCCCCGGGAGGCCTACAATGAGCAGTTCTTC. Translating it yields CARPREAYNEQFF. The rearrangement links TRBV27 to TRBJ2-1; 7 bases map to TRBD2. Germline V gene sequence: CDR1 MNHEY, CDR2 SMNVEV (reference sequence). V trimming: 11 bases; J trimming: 2 bases; junction bases outside the gene matches: 6. The CDR3 contains 13 residues.

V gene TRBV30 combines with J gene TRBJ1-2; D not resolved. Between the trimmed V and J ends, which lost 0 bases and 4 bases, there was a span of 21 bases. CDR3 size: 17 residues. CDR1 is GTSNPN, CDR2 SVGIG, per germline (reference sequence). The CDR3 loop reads CAWSVPGVLNPFYGYTF. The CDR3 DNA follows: TGTGCCTGGAGTGTACCCGGGGTCCTTAACCCATTCTATGGCTACACCTTC. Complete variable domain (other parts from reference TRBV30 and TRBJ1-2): SQTIHQWPATLVQPVGSPLSLECTVEGTSNPNLYWYRQAAGRGLQLLFYSVGIGQISSEVPQNLSASRPQDRQFILSSKKLLLSDSGFYLCAWSVPGVLNPFYGYTFGSGTRLTVV.

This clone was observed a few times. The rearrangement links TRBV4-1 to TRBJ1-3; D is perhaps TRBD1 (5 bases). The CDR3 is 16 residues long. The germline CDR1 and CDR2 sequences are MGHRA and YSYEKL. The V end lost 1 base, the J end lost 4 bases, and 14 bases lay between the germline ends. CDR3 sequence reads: CASSQVGREVGNTIYF. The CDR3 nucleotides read TGCGCCAGCAGCCAAGTGGGCAGGGAGGTGGGAAACACCATATATTTT.

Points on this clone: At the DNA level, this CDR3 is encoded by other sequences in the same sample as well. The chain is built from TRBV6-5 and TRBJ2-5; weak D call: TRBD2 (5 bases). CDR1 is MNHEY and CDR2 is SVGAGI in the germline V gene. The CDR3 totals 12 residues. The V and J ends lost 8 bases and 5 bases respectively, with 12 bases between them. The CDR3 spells CASRSGRETQYF. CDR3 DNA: TGTGCCAGCCGTTCGGGAAGGGAGACCCAGTACTTC.

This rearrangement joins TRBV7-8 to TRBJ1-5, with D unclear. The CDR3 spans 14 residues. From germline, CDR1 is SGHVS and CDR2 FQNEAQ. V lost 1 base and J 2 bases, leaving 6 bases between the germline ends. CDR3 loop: CASSLVEGNQPQHF. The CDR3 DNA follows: TGTGCCAGCAGCTTAGTAGAGGGCAATCAGCCCCAGCATTTT.

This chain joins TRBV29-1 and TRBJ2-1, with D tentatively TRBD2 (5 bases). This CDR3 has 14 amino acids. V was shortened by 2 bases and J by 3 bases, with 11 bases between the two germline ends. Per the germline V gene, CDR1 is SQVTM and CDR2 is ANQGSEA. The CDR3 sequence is CSVEPRVGYNEQFF. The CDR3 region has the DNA TGCAGCGTTGAACCGCGGGTGGGCTACAATGAGCAGTTCTTC.

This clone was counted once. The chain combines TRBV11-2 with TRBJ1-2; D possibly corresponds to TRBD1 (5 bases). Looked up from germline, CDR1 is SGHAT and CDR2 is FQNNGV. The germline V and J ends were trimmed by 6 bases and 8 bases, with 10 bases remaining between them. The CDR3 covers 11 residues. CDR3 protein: CASSWGEGYTF. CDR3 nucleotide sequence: TGTGCCAGCAGTTGGGGGGAAGGCTACACCTTC.

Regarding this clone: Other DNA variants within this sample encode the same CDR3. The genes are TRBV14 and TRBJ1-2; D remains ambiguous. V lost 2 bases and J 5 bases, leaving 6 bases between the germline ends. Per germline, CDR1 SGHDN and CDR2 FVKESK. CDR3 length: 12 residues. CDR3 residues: CASSQRLYGYTF. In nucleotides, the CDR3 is TGTGCCAGCAGCCAACGTTTATATGGCTACACCTTC.

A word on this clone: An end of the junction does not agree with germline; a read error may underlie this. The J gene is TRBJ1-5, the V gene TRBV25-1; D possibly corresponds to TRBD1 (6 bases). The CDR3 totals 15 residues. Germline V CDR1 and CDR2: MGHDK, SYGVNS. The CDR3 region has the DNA TGTGTCAGCAGCTGGAACGTGGGGGCGCGTCAGCCCCAGCATTTT. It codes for CVSSWNVGARQPQHF.